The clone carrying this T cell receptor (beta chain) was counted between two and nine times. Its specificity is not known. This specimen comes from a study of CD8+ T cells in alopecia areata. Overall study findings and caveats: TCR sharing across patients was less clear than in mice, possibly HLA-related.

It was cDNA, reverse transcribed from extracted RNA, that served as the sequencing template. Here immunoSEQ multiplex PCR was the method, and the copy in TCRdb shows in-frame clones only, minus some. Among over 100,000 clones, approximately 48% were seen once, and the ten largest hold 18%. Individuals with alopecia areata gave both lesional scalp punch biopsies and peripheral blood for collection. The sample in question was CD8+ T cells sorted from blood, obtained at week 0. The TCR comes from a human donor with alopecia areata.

CDR3 protein: CASSLQLTDTQYF. The CDR3 DNA is TGTGCCAGCAGCTTACAGCTCACAGATACGCAGTATTTT. This chain connects TRBV7-3 to TRBJ2-3; no clear D. The CDR3 covers 13 residues. The germline V gene encodes CDR1 SGHTA and CDR2 FQGTGA. The ends were cut back, 2 bases at V and 2 bases at J, with 5 bases in the middle.